These T cell receptor beta chains were read from a single sample in a study of T cell clonotyping in hematopoietic cell transplantation. The data were produced by immunoSEQ multiplex PCR, yet TCRdb's version contains in-frame clones alone and is incomplete. Among over 25,000 clones, under 97% were seen once, and the ten largest hold less than 1.5%. The sequencing input was peripheral blood mononuclear cells. The source of these receptors is a middle-aged man in good health. Some clones in this sample may be carry-over from other donors' samples. Both conserved end residues are part of each CDR3. A D gene is named only where the DNA matches it firmly. Not all rows give a size; the values are once, few, many and, for expanded clones, a class.

j_call: TRBJ2-7
d_call: NA
clone_size: NA
v_call: TRBV10-3
cdr3_nt: TGTGCCATCAGTGAGTCGGGGCGAGCGTTGGGCTCCTACGAGCAGTACTTC
cdr3_aa: CAISESGRALGSYEQYF

j_call: TRBJ1-3
d_call: TRBD1
clone_size: NA
v_call: TRBV4-3
cdr3_nt: TGCGCCAGCAGCCAAGACTTCAGAGGGACAGACAACCTTGGAAACACCATATATTTT
cdr3_aa: CASSQDFRGTDNLGNTIYF

j_call: TRBJ1-3
d_call: NA
clone_size: NA
v_call: TRBV2
cdr3_nt: TGTGCCAGCAGGTCCTCTGGAAACACCATATATTTT
cdr3_aa: CASRSSGNTIYF

j_call: TRBJ1-1
d_call: NA
clone_size: NA
v_call: TRBV11-2
cdr3_nt: TGTGCCAGCAGCTTCGCGAACACTGAAGCTTTCTTT
cdr3_aa: CASSFANTEAFF

j_call: TRBJ1-3
d_call: NA
clone_size: NA
v_call: TRBV13
cdr3_nt: TGTGCCAGCAGCTTGGGCCCAGCGGGAGAGGCTGGAAACACCATATATTTT
cdr3_aa: CASSLGPAGEAGNTIYF

j_call: TRBJ1-4
d_call: NA
clone_size: NA
v_call: TRBV5-8
cdr3_nt: TGTGCCAGCAGCTTGGGTGCCGGGACGGGGGACCGGACTTCGTTTTTT
cdr3_aa: CASSLGAGTGDRTSFF

j_call: TRBJ2-5
d_call: TRBD2
clone_size: NA
v_call: TRBV5-1
cdr3_nt: TGCGCCAGCAGCCCGGGACTAGCGGGAGGGCGAGAGACCCAGTACTTC
cdr3_aa: CASSPGLAGGRETQYF

j_call: TRBJ1-6
d_call: TRBD1
clone_size: NA
v_call: TRBV19
cdr3_nt: TGTGCCAGTAGGAACAGGGGGTATAATTCACCCCTCCACTTT
cdr3_aa: CASRNRGYNSPLHF

j_call: TRBJ1-5
d_call: NA
clone_size: NA
v_call: TRBV19
cdr3_nt: TGTGCCAGTAGTGTGACCGGAGAAGGACTGGATCAGCCCCAGCATTTT
cdr3_aa: CASSVTGEGLDQPQHF

j_call: TRBJ1-1
d_call: TRBD1
clone_size: NA
v_call: TRBV7-2
cdr3_nt: TGTGCCAGCAGATATGGACAGGCGACTGAAGCTTTCTTT
cdr3_aa: CASRYGQATEAFF

j_call: TRBJ1-1
d_call: NA
clone_size: NA
v_call: TRBV30
cdr3_nt: TGTGCCTGGAAGTTCATGGGGTACACTGAAGCTTTCTTT
cdr3_aa: CAWKFMGYTEAFF

j_call: TRBJ1-5
d_call: NA
clone_size: NA
v_call: TRBV30
cdr3_nt: TGTGCCTGGAGGGGCTCGGGGCCCCAGCATTTT
cdr3_aa: CAWRGSGPQHF

j_call: TRBJ2-7
d_call: TRBD1
clone_size: NA
v_call: TRBV10-3
cdr3_nt: TGTGCCATCGAACCGGGACAGGGGTACGAGCAGTACTTC
cdr3_aa: CAIEPGQGYEQYF

j_call: TRBJ2-7
d_call: NA
clone_size: NA
v_call: TRBV25-1
cdr3_nt: TGTGCCAGCAGTGGCACGGTGGGTCCCTACGAGCAGTACTTC
cdr3_aa: CASSGTVGPYEQYF

j_call: TRBJ2-7
d_call: NA
clone_size: few
v_call: TRBV4-2
cdr3_nt: TGTGCCAGCAGCCAAGATCGTACCTACGAGCAGTACTTC
cdr3_aa: CASSQDRTYEQYF

j_call: TRBJ1-1
d_call: NA
clone_size: NA
v_call: TRBV6-5
cdr3_nt: TGTGCCAGCAGTTACAAAGGAACCCACCCAGAAGCTTTCTTT
cdr3_aa: CASSYKGTHPEAFF

j_call: TRBJ1-2
d_call: NA
clone_size: NA
v_call: TRBV21-1
cdr3_nt: TGTGCCCCGATCCCCCCAGCCACCTTC
cdr3_aa: CAPIPPATF

j_call: TRBJ1-3
d_call: NA
clone_size: NA
v_call: TRBV5-1
cdr3_nt: TGCGCCAGCAGCTTGGAATCAACTGGAAACACCATATATTTT
cdr3_aa: CASSLESTGNTIYF

j_call: TRBJ2-3
d_call: NA
clone_size: once
v_call: TRBV2
cdr3_nt: TGTGCCAGCAGTCCGGGAGATACGCAGTATTTT
cdr3_aa: CASSPGDTQYF

j_call: TRBJ1-6
d_call: NA
clone_size: NA
v_call: TRBV14
cdr3_nt: TGTGCCAGCAGCCCAGGGGTTTCTAATTCACCCCTCCACTTT
cdr3_aa: CASSPGVSNSPLHF

j_call: TRBJ1-6
d_call: NA
clone_size: NA
v_call: TRBV14
cdr3_nt: TGTGCCAGCAGCCAAGGAGGGGTAAGGAGGTCACCCCTCCACTTT
cdr3_aa: CASSQGGVRRSPLHF

j_call: TRBJ2-2
d_call: TRBD1
clone_size: NA
v_call: TRBV6-5
cdr3_nt: TGTGCCAGCAGTCGGGGACAGGGTACCGGGGAGCTGTTTTTT
cdr3_aa: CASSRGQGTGELFF

j_call: TRBJ2-7
d_call: NA
clone_size: NA
v_call: TRBV7-3
cdr3_nt: TGTGCCAGCAGCCAGGGGAAGGGAATGGAGCAGTACTTC
cdr3_aa: CASSQGKGMEQYF

j_call: TRBJ2-7
d_call: TRBD1
clone_size: NA
v_call: TRBV19
cdr3_nt: TGTGCCAGTAGTCAACAGGGGTTAAGGTACGAGCAGTACTTC
cdr3_aa: CASSQQGLRYEQYF

j_call: TRBJ1-2
d_call: NA
clone_size: NA
v_call: TRBV9
cdr3_nt: TGTGCCAGCGGTGAAAACTATGGCTACACCTTC
cdr3_aa: CASGENYGYTF

j_call: TRBJ1-2
d_call: NA
clone_size: NA
v_call: TRBV5-4
cdr3_nt: TGTGCCAGCAGCTTGGACAGTAACTATGGCTACACCTTC
cdr3_aa: CASSLDSNYGYTF

j_call: TRBJ2-7
d_call: NA
clone_size: NA
v_call: TRBV7-2
cdr3_nt: TGTGCCAGCAGCTTAGCGGCGAGCAGGCCCAACTACGAGCAGTACTTC
cdr3_aa: CASSLAASRPNYEQYF

j_call: TRBJ1-1
d_call: NA
clone_size: NA
v_call: TRBV27
cdr3_nt: TGTGCCAGCAGTGCGTACGCGGGGGCGACTGAAGCTTTCTTT
cdr3_aa: CASSAYAGATEAFF

j_call: TRBJ1-3
d_call: NA
clone_size: NA
v_call: TRBV7-6
cdr3_nt: TGTGCCAGCAGCTTAGTGCTTGAGGATGCCATATATTTT
cdr3_aa: CASSLVLEDAIYF

j_call: TRBJ1-1
d_call: NA
clone_size: NA
v_call: TRBV7-2
cdr3_nt: TGTGCCAGCAGCCCGGCCGGGAGGAGGGACGCTGAAGCTTTCTTT
cdr3_aa: CASSPAGRRDAEAFF

j_call: TRBJ2-7
d_call: TRBD1
clone_size: NA
v_call: TRBV2
cdr3_nt: TGTGCCAGCCACCCCGGGACAGACGATAACTACGAGCAGTACTTC
cdr3_aa: CASHPGTDDNYEQYF

j_call: TRBJ1-6
d_call: NA
clone_size: NA
v_call: TRBV30
cdr3_nt: TGTGCCTGGATGTATCTTGGGCATAATTCACCCCTCCACTTT
cdr3_aa: CAWMYLGHNSPLHF

j_call: TRBJ1-1
d_call: NA
clone_size: NA
v_call: TRBV19
cdr3_nt: TGTGCCAGTAGTGACAGACTGAACACTGAAGCTTTCTTT
cdr3_aa: CASSDRLNTEAFF

j_call: TRBJ2-1
d_call: NA
clone_size: NA
v_call: TRBV4-2
cdr3_nt: TGTGCCAGCAGCCAAAGGTTAGACTCCTACAATGAGCAGTTCTTC
cdr3_aa: CASSQRLDSYNEQFF

j_call: TRBJ1-2
d_call: NA
clone_size: NA
v_call: TRBV19
cdr3_nt: TGTGCCAGTATTCAAGGACGGAACACCTACTATGGCTACACCTTC
cdr3_aa: CASIQGRNTYYGYTF

j_call: TRBJ1-5
d_call: TRBD1
clone_size: once
v_call: TRBV28
cdr3_nt: TGTGCCAGCAGTCTAGGGGTAGGGACAGGGACCTATCAGCCCCAGCATTTT
cdr3_aa: CASSLGVGTGTYQPQHF

j_call: TRBJ2-1
d_call: NA
clone_size: NA
v_call: TRBV4-1
cdr3_nt: TGCGCCAGCACCAATCTCGGGATGCACAATGAGCAGTTCTTC
cdr3_aa: CASTNLGMHNEQFF

j_call: TRBJ1-2
d_call: TRBD1
clone_size: NA
v_call: TRBV25-1
cdr3_nt: TGTGCCAGCAGTGACCCTACAGGGGGCGGAGGTTATGGCTACACCTTC
cdr3_aa: CASSDPTGGGGYGYTF

j_call: TRBJ2-7
d_call: TRBD2
clone_size: NA
v_call: TRBV5-6
cdr3_nt: TGTGCCAGCAGCTCCCTTAGCGGGGGGGGAATTTACGAGCAGTACTTC
cdr3_aa: CASSSLSGGGIYEQYF

j_call: TRBJ1-1
d_call: NA
clone_size: NA
v_call: TRBV14
cdr3_nt: TGTGCCAGCAGCCAAGATGCCGGGGTGCCGAGCACTGAAGCTTTCTTT
cdr3_aa: CASSQDAGVPSTEAFF

j_call: TRBJ2-2
d_call: NA
clone_size: NA
v_call: TRBV25-1
cdr3_nt: TGTGCCAGCAGTGACGGAACCGGGGAGCTGTTTTTT
cdr3_aa: CASSDGTGELFF

j_call: TRBJ1-1
d_call: TRBD1
clone_size: NA
v_call: TRBV9
cdr3_nt: TGTGCCAGCACTTTAACAGGGGAGGGCACTGAAGCTTTCTTT
cdr3_aa: CASTLTGEGTEAFF

j_call: TRBJ1-1
d_call: NA
clone_size: NA
v_call: TRBV28
cdr3_nt: TGTGCCAGCCGACAGGCTATGTTGTACACTGAAGCTTTTTTT
cdr3_aa: CASRQAMLYTEAFF

j_call: TRBJ2-3
d_call: NA
clone_size: NA
v_call: TRBV5-4
cdr3_nt: TGTGCCAGCAGCCGACAGGACCGCACAGATACGCAGTATTTT
cdr3_aa: CASSRQDRTDTQYF

j_call: TRBJ1-5
d_call: NA
clone_size: once
v_call: TRBV7-6
cdr3_nt: TGTGCCAGCAGCTTAGACAGGTACCAGCCCCAGCATTTT
cdr3_aa: CASSLDRYQPQHF

j_call: TRBJ2-3
d_call: NA
clone_size: NA
v_call: TRBV9
cdr3_nt: TGTGCCAGCAGCTTCCAGACAGCAGATACGCAGTATTTT
cdr3_aa: CASSFQTADTQYF

j_call: TRBJ1-2
d_call: NA
clone_size: NA
v_call: TRBV30
cdr3_nt: TGTGCCTGGAGTGTTAGTTCACAGGTTCCTATTAACTATGGCTACACCTTC
cdr3_aa: CAWSVSSQVPINYGYTF

j_call: TRBJ1-1
d_call: NA
clone_size: NA
v_call: TRBV27
cdr3_nt: TGTGCCAGCAGTCCCCGGGGACGGGGGGTGAACACTGAAGCTTTCTTT
cdr3_aa: CASSPRGRGVNTEAFF

j_call: TRBJ1-3
d_call: NA
clone_size: NA
v_call: TRBV5-8
cdr3_nt: TGTGCCAGCAGCTTGGAACCGGATCGCCCTGGAAACACCATATATTTT
cdr3_aa: CASSLEPDRPGNTIYF

j_call: TRBJ1-1
d_call: NA
clone_size: NA
v_call: TRBV4-3
cdr3_nt: TGCGCCAGCAGCCAAGATAGGCAGGGACCAGTCGACACTGAAGCTTTCTTT
cdr3_aa: CASSQDRQGPVDTEAFF

j_call: TRBJ1-2
d_call: TRBD1
clone_size: NA
v_call: TRBV28
cdr3_nt: TGTGCCAGCAGTAAACAGGGGGGCGGCTATGGCTACACCTTC
cdr3_aa: CASSKQGGGYGYTF

j_call: TRBJ1-2
d_call: NA
clone_size: NA
v_call: TRBV29-1
cdr3_nt: TGCAGCGTTGAAGGACGGACAGAAAACTATGGCTACACCTTC
cdr3_aa: CSVEGRTENYGYTF

j_call: TRBJ2-3
d_call: NA
clone_size: NA
v_call: TRBV2
cdr3_nt: TGTGCCAGCTTGTTTATAGATACGCAGTATTTT
cdr3_aa: CASLFIDTQYF

j_call: TRBJ2-7
d_call: NA
clone_size: NA
v_call: TRBV10-3
cdr3_nt: TGTGCCATCAGTGAACCGGAGCGGCTCTACGAGCAGTACTTC
cdr3_aa: CAISEPERLYEQYF

j_call: TRBJ1-1
d_call: NA
clone_size: few
v_call: TRBV28
cdr3_nt: TGTGCCAGCAGACAGGAGGGAACTGAAGCTTTCTTT
cdr3_aa: CASRQEGTEAFF